The 29 T cell receptor beta chains presented below share a single source sample, sequenced in a study of long-term antiretroviral therapy in people with HIV (dated by TCRdb to between 2020 and 2023). The immunoSEQ hsTCRB v3.0 assay was used at survey level resolution to sequence the TRB variable region. In TCRdb, the immuneACCESS table is reduced to in-frame sequences with V and J assigned. These tables do not hold every clone; where another copy was compared, an unresolved V gene accounts for under half, and the others remain unexplained. The table for this sample lists about 7,100 clones; approximately 70% of them were counted only once. Jointly, the top ten make up around 30% of the sample. The source was unsorted PBMCs, collected 0.2 years after starting antiretroviral therapy. The receptors derive from a man aged 40-55 years with HIV.

The chain joins TRBV4-1 to TRBJ1-1; D unresolved. The V end was cut by 1 base, the J end by 0 bases, with 3 bases between. This CDR3 region has 13 residues. Germline V gene sequence: CDR1 MGHRA, CDR2 YSYEKL. The CDR3 is CASSQVVNTEAFF. CDR3 DNA: TGCGCCAGCAGCCAAGTAGTGAACACTGAAGCTTTCTTT.

V and J are TRBV27 and TRBJ2-3; D is unresolved. Germline CDR1 is MNHEY and CDR2 is SMNVEV (reference sequence). The CDR3 has 13 residues. Trimming removed 3 bases at V and 2 bases at J, with 6 bases between. The CDR3 nucleotides read TGTGCCAGCAGTTTCGGCCCCACAGATACGCAGTATTTT. As protein: CASSFGPTDTQYF.

J is TRBJ2-3 and V is TRBV27; 9 bases are shared with TRBD2. The CDR3 runs 15 residues. The germline CDR1 and CDR2 sequences are MNHEY and SMNVEV (reference sequence). The junction had 3 bases not matched to a gene; V was cut back by 5 bases and J by 0 bases. Here the CDR3 DNA reads TGTGCCAGCAGTATTAGCGGGGGCAGCACAGATACGCAGTATTTT. Translation gives CASSISGGSTDTQYF.

The chain links TRBV6-5 to TRBJ1-4; a possible D gene is TRBD1 (6 bases). Germline V gene sequence: CDR1 MNHEY, CDR2 SVGAGI. The CDR3 length is 14 residues. V was clipped by 8 bases and J by 7 bases, with 17 bases between them. The CDR3: CASAPGGRGEKLFF. The CDR3 DNA sequence: TGTGCCAGCGCTCCGGGGGGGCGCGGTGAAAAACTGTTTTTT.

The V gene is TRBV7-2, the J gene TRBJ1-5; TRBD1 matches at 9 bases. Germline V gene lookup returns CDR1 SGHTA and CDR2 FQGNSA. The CDR3 loop spans 16 amino acids. After removal of 5 bases from V and 7 bases from J, the junction contained 12 bases not matched to a gene. CDR3 loop: CASSPEGQGGYQPQHF. In DNA, the CDR3 is TGTGCCAGCAGCCCAGAGGGACAGGGCGGCTACCAGCCCCAGCATTTT.

V and J are TRBV6-5 and TRBJ2-3; no clear D gene. Germline CDR1 and CDR2: MNHEY and SVGAGI. The CDR3 is made up of 15 amino acids. Trimming cost V 2 bases and J 0 bases, with 9 bases left between them. CDR3 in amino acids: CASSYGVLSTDTQYF. The CDR3 DNA is TGTGCCAGCAGTTACGGTGTCTTGAGCACAGATACGCAGTATTTT.

The chain recombines TRBV19 with TRBJ2-6; 8 bases align to TRBD1. The germline V gene has CDR1 LNHDA and CDR2 SQIVND (reference sequence). V gave up 6 bases and J gave up 4 bases; unmatched junction bases: 14. This CDR3 is built from 18 residues. CDR3 sequence (DNA): TGTGCCAGTAGGATTGGCCCAGGGGGCCTAGGAGGGGCCAACGTCCTGACTTTC. This encodes CASRIGPGGLGGANVLTF. The full variable domain, completed using reference TRBV19 and TRBJ2-6, is DGGITQSPKYLFRKEGQNVTLSCEQNLNHDAMYWYRQDPGQGLRLIYYSQIVNDFQKGDIAEGYSVSREKKESFPLTVTSAQKNPTAFYLCASRIGPGGLGGANVLTFGAGSRLTVL.

The V and J genes are TRBV5-8 and TRBJ1-1; D is ambiguous. V gave up 4 bases and J gave up 7 bases, with 8 bases separating them. The CDR3 totals 11 residues. The germline CDR1 and CDR2 sequences are SGHTS and YDEGEE. The CDR3 loop reads CASSLSVEAFF. The CDR3 bases are TGTGCCAGCAGCCTGAGCGTTGAAGCTTTCTTT.

This clone was observed once. This chain uses TRBV5-8 with TRBJ2-7; no reliable D call. V was pared by 0 bases and J by 1 base, with 11 bases between. The CDR3 sequence is 15 residues long. Germline loops: CDR1 SGHTS, CDR2 YDEGEE. The CDR3 DNA reads TGTGCCAGCAGCTTGGTAGGTGGATATTCCTACGAGCAGTACTTC. Its translation: CASSLVGGYSYEQYF. Supplemented by reference TRBV5-8 and TRBJ2-7, the full variable domain reads EAGVTQSPTHLIKTRGQQATLRCSPISGHTSVYWYQQALGLGLQFLLWYDEGEERNRGNFPPRFSGRQFPNYSSELNVNALELEDSALYLCASSLVGGYSYEQYFGPGTRLTVT.

The rearrangement links TRBV27 to TRBJ2-1; tentative D call: TRBD1 (6 bases). Germline V gene sequence: CDR1 MNHEY, CDR2 SMNVEV (reference sequence). This CDR3 has 15 residues. The germline V and J ends were trimmed by 3 bases and 4 bases, with 13 bases remaining between them. CDR3 DNA sequence: TGTGCCAGCAGTTTCGGAGCGGACAGTTACAATGAGCAGTTCTTC. Translation: CASSFGADSYNEQFF.

V and J are TRBV27 and TRBJ1-5; perhaps TRBD1 as D (6 bases). Germline V gene lookup returns CDR1 MNHEY and CDR2 SMNVEV (reference sequence). This CDR3 region has 16 residues. The V end lost 6 bases, the J end lost 4 bases, and 19 bases lay between the germline ends. For the CDR3, the DNA is TGTGCCAGCAGACCTACCCGGACAGTTGATAATCAGCCCCAGCATTTT. It encodes CASRPTRTVDNQPQHF.

J is TRBJ2-7 and V is TRBV5-6; D is perhaps TRBD1 (5 bases). The CDR3 covers 13 residues. CDR1 is SGHDT, CDR2 YYEEEE, per germline. Trimming left V 4 bases short and J 4 bases short, with 12 bases between. CDR3 nucleotides: TGTGCCAGCAGCGCCGCCCAGGGTTACGAGCAGTACTTC. This gives the protein CASSAAQGYEQYF.

The V and J genes are TRBV5-1 and TRBJ2-7, with TRBD2 matching over 15 bases. The V and J ends lost 4 bases and 4 bases, in that order; junction bases with no gene match: 6. Germline V gene lookup returns CDR1 SGHRS and CDR2 YFSETQ. The CDR3 spans 16 residues. The CDR3 DNA reads as TGCGCCAGCAGCAGGGGACTAGCGGGGGGCGGGTACGAGCAGTACTTC. Translating it yields CASSRGLAGGGYEQYF.

The gene calls are TRBV20-1 and TRBJ2-1, with 7 nucleotides matching TRBD2. Per germline, CDR1 DFQATT and CDR2 SNEGSKA (reference sequence). The CDR3 is 11 residues long. The V and J ends lost 6 bases and 15 bases, in that order; junction bases with no gene match: 11. The CDR3: CSAIAGDSMFF. CDR3 coding DNA: TGCAGTGCCATCGCGGGGGACTCAATGTTCTTC.

This clone was found a few times. The same CDR3 can be traced to other DNA sequences in this sample. This chain connects TRBV19 to TRBJ2-1; perhaps D is TRBD1 or TRBD2 (5 bases each). CDR3 length: 15 amino acids. Germline V gene sequence: CDR1 LNHDA, CDR2 SQIVND (reference sequence). Trimming pared 1 base from V and 4 bases from J, leaving 11 bases between. CDR3 loop: CASSIVTGAYNEQFF. As DNA, the CDR3 is TGTGCCAGTAGTATAGTAACCGGGGCTTACAATGAGCAGTTCTTC.

This chain joins TRBV5-4 and TRBJ1-1, with D unclear. CDR3 size: 14 residues. V gave up 4 bases and J gave up 4 bases, with 14 bases separating them. Germline values: CDR1 SGHNT, CDR2 YYREEE (reference sequence). The CDR3 protein is CASSPVEGATEAFF. The CDR3 region has the DNA TGTGCCAGCAGCCCGGTAGAGGGCGCCACTGAAGCTTTCTTT.

The chain carries TRBV11-2 and TRBJ2-2, with 8 bases fitting TRBD2. The length of the CDR3 is 16 residues. Losses at the gene ends were 5 bases for V and 1 base for J; bases not matched to a gene: 6. Germline V gene data show CDR1 as SGHAT and CDR2 as FQNNGV. The chain's CDR3 is CASSLVLAGNTGELFF. In DNA, the CDR3 is TGTGCCAGCAGCCTTGTGCTAGCGGGGAACACCGGGGAGCTGTTTTTT.

This clone has just one count. The chain has TRBV19 and TRBJ1-5; a possible D gene is TRBD1 (6 bases). There are 14 residues in the CDR3. Germline CDR1 and CDR2: LNHDA and SQIVND (reference sequence). The V end lost 1 base, the J end lost 3 bases, and 7 bases lay between the germline ends. CDR3 sequence reads: CASSIGTDNQPQHF. The CDR3 nucleotides are TGTGCCAGTAGTATAGGGACAGACAATCAGCCCCAGCATTTT. Together with reference TRBV19 and TRBJ1-5, the CDR3 gives the full variable domain: DGGITQSPKYLFRKEGQNVTLSCEQNLNHDAMYWYRQDPGQGLRLIYYSQIVNDFQKGDIAEGYSVSREKKESFPLTVTSAQKNPTAFYLCASSIGTDNQPQHFGDGTRLSIL.

This clone has a handful of counts. This chain's CDR3 is CASSLDLGGPYNEQFF. CDR3 bases: TGTGCCAGCAGCTTAGATCTCGGGGGCCCCTACAATGAGCAGTTCTTC. J is TRBJ2-1 and V is TRBV11-3; D might be TRBD1 or TRBD2, each matching 6 bases. The CDR3 totals 16 residues. Germline CDR1 is SGHNT and CDR2 is YENEEA. V lost 0 bases, J lost 2 bases, and 11 bases lay in between. The whole variable domain, remainder taken from reference TRBV11-3 and TRBJ2-1, is EAGVVQSPRYKIIEKKQPVAFWCNPISGHNTLYWYLQNLGQGPELLIRYENEEAVDDSQLPKDRFSAERLKGVDSTLKIQPAELGDSAVYLCASSLDLGGPYNEQFFGPGTRLTVL.

This rearrangement joins TRBV7-9 to TRBJ1-5; no clear D gene. Germline values: CDR1 SEHNR, CDR2 FQNEAQ (reference sequence). CDR3 size: 16 residues. V was shortened by 1 base and J by 4 bases, with 14 bases between the two germline ends. The CDR3 sequence is CASSLEEGGGNQPQHF. The CDR3 DNA is TGTGCCAGCAGCTTAGAAGAGGGTGGAGGGAATCAGCCCCAGCATTTT.

The CDR3 bases are TGTGCCAGCAGTTACCAGGGAGTAGGGTACGAGCAGTACTTC. Its protein product is CASSYQGVGYEQYF. The rearrangement links TRBV6-5 to TRBJ2-7; D tentatively reads TRBD1 or TRBD2 (5 bases each). Trimming removed 2 bases at V and 4 bases at J, with 12 bases between. Germline values: CDR1 MNHEY, CDR2 SVGAGI. This CDR3 comprises 14 residues.

This clone was recorded only once. This chain links TRBV9 with TRBJ2-4, with TRBD1 matching 8 bases. Germline V lookup: CDR1 SGDLS, CDR2 YYNGEE. Trimming removed 2 bases from V and 7 bases from J; junction bases left unmatched: 8. The CDR3 is 15 amino acids. The CDR3, as DNA: TGTGCCAGCAGCGTGGGAACTGGACAGGGCAACATTCAGTACTTC. This sequence encodes CASSVGTGQGNIQYF.

V gene TRBV19 combines with J gene TRBJ1-1; D is possibly TRBD1 (5 bases). The CDR3 consists of 16 residues. The V gene lost 4 bases and the J gene lost 5 bases, with 20 bases spanning the gap. Per germline, CDR1 LNHDA and CDR2 SQIVND (reference sequence). In DNA form, the CDR3 reads TGTGCCAGTAGTAATTGGGACGGAATAAGAGGGACTGAAGCTTTCTTT. Translating it yields CASSNWDGIRGTEAFF.

A remark on this clone: Its ends do not fully match the called genes, so a read error is possible. The CDR3 region is CASGTENAEAFF. CDR3 DNA sequence: TGTGCCAGCGGTACAGAGAACGCTGAAGCTTTCTTT. The chain employs TRBV25-1 and TRBJ1-1; no reliable D call. This CDR3 has 12 residues. CDR1 MGHDK and CDR2 SYGVNS come from the germline V gene.

This clone has just a few counts. The rearrangement links TRBV2 to TRBJ1-2; D call uncertain. The V end lost 5 bases, the J end lost 9 bases, and 10 bases lay between the germline ends. The CDR3 covers 11 residues. Germline values: CDR1 SNHLY, CDR2 FYNNEI. The CDR3: CASSLAPSYTF. CDR3 nucleotide sequence: TGTGCCAGCAGTTTGGCCCCGAGCTACACCTTC.

The V call is TRBV18, the J call TRBJ1-2; D remains ambiguous. CDR1 KGHSH and CDR2 LQKENI come from the germline V gene. V was shortened by 6 bases and J by 6 bases, with 14 bases between the two germline ends. The CDR3 loop spans 13 amino acids. The CDR3, as DNA: TGTGCCAGCTCCTCGGACGCTTTCAATGGCTACACCTTC. This sequence encodes CASSSDAFNGYTF.

V is TRBV5-1 and J is TRBJ1-1; possibly TRBD1 for D (6 bases). Trimming took off 3 bases at V and 1 base at J, with 13 bases between the two ends. The germline V gene has CDR1 SGHRS and CDR2 YFSETQ. The CDR3 has 15 residues. CDR3 sequence reads: CASSSPTGGNTEAFF. CDR3 DNA: TGCGCCAGCAGCTCCCCGACAGGAGGGAACACTGAAGCTTTCTTT.

This clone appeared a single time. The rearrangement links TRBV4-1 to TRBJ2-2, with 10 bases identical to TRBD2. From germline, CDR1 is MGHRA and CDR2 YSYEKL. V dropped 1 base and J dropped 5; count of bases not matched to a gene: 10. The CDR3 runs to 18 residues. Written as DNA, the CDR3 is TGCGCCAGCAGCCAAGGGGGGCTAGCGGGGGTAGGAACCGGGGAGCTGTTTTTT. It translates to CASSQGGLAGVGTGELFF.

CDR3 region: CASSVGDGQAGNTIYF. The DNA for the CDR3 is TGTGCCAGCAGCGTAGGTGACGGGCAGGCGGGAAACACCATATATTTT. The chain employs TRBV9 and TRBJ1-3; D not certain. Germline V gene data show CDR1 as SGDLS and CDR2 as YYNGEE. The CDR3 length is 16 residues. V was pared by 0 bases and J by 4 bases, with 14 bases between. Full variable domain (missing parts from reference TRBV9 and TRBJ1-3): DSGVTQTPKHLITATGQRVTLRCSPRSGDLSVYWYQQSLDQGLQFLIQYYNGEERAKGNILERFSAQQFPDLHSELNLSSLELGDSALYFCASSVGDGQAGNTIYFGEGSWLTVV.